This TCR beta chain was documented in a study of regulatory T cells in long-lasting Graves disease. Study-wide findings and caveats: Persistent disease showed a preference for TRBV28, TRBJ1-2 and TRBJ2-5. Possibly, accuracy suffered from the small sample size.

Both iRepertoire HTBI primers and Arm-PCR of CDR3 regions were used to build the TCR beta libraries. Via MiXCR, TCRdb re-called the multiplex PCR reads, giving one row per CDR3 protein. This table has approximately 210,000 distinct CDR3 sequences, about a sixth appearing once. Germline V lookup: CDR1 SNHLY, CDR2 FYNNEI. The CDR3 is made up of 16 amino acids. After removal of 7 bases from V and 0 bases from J, the junction contained 9 bases not matched to a gene. Time point defined: newly diagnosed GD, antithyroid drugs for less than 3 months. RNA from PBMCs was the source of the TCR library. Patients with Graves' disease were diagnosed by American Thyroid Association guidelines. There are many counts of this clonotype. Its antigen is unidentified.

The gene calls are TRBV2 and TRBJ2-5, with 9 nucleotides matching TRBD2. The TCR sequence derives from a female donor with Graves disease. This specimen consisted of peripheral blood mononuclear cells (PBMCs), obtained at new diagnosis, from a patient treated with antithyroid drugs. CDR3 coding DNA: TGTGCCAGCACCCGAGCGGGAGGACTCCACCAAGAGACCCAGTACTTC. Protein: CASTRAGGLHQETQYF.